A single sample is the source of the 16 T cell receptor beta chains below, sequenced in a study of shared clonotypes between healthy human individuals. The method was immunoSEQ multiplex PCR; TCRdb's version includes in-frame clones alone and lacks a portion of them. The sample lists millions of clones, 85% to 95% occurring once. The sample comprised naive CD4+ T cells sorted from blood. The subset: CD45RA+ positively selected. The receptors shown here come from a man younger than 30 in good health.

The chain couples TRBV10-3 to TRBJ1-5; TRBD1 might be the D (5 bases). V lost 4 bases and J lost 6, with 13 bases in between. Germline V CDR1 and CDR2: ENHRY, SYGVKD. The CDR3 length is 14 residues. This CDR3 reads CAISGGDGAQPQHF. The DNA for the CDR3 is TGTGCCATCAGTGGGGGGGATGGGGCTCAGCCCCAGCATTTT.

This clone has only a few counts. The chain links TRBV7-8 to TRBJ1-6, with D possibly TRBD1 on 5 matching bases. V was shortened by 8 bases and J by 9 bases, with 14 bases between the two germline ends. Germline-derived CDR1 and CDR2 are SGHVS and FQNEAQ. There are 13 residues in the CDR3. The CDR3 DNA reads TGTGCCAGCGGGACGGTAGGGACTTCACCCCTCCACTTT. This codes for CASGTVGTSPLHF. The variable domain in full, with the rest retrieved from reference TRBV7-8 and TRBJ1-6, is GAGVSQSPRYKVAKRGQDVALRCDPISGHVSLFWYQQALGQGPEFLTYFQNEAQLDKSGLPSDRFFAERPEGSVSTLKIQRTQQEDSAVYLCASGTVGTSPLHFGNGTRLTVT.

The chain uses TRBV10-3 and TRBJ1-1; D gene uncertain. V was trimmed by 0 bases and J by 5 bases, leaving 4 bases between them. The CDR3 sequence is 12 residues long. Germline V CDR1 and CDR2: ENHRY, SYGVKD. CDR3 sequence (DNA): TGTGCCATCAGTGAGTCGGAGACTGAAGCTTTCTTT. Amino acid sequence: CAISESETEAFF.

This sequence joins TRBV2 and TRBJ2-3, with a possible D match to TRBD2 (5 bases). With 7 bases removed from V and 0 bases from J, the gap between germline ends came to 11 bases. The CDR3 totals 14 residues. Germline CDR1 reads SNHLY; CDR2 reads FYNNEI. As DNA, the CDR3 is TGTGCCAGCAACGCCGGGGTTAGCACAGATACGCAGTATTTT. Residues: CASNAGVSTDTQYF. The whole variable domain, filled in from reference TRBV2 and TRBJ2-3, reads EPEVTQTPSHQVTQMGQEVILRCVPISNHLYFYWYRQILGQKVEFLVSFYNNEISEKSEIFDDQFSVERPDGSNFTLKIRSTKLEDSAMYFCASNAGVSTDTQYFGPGTRLTVL.

This chain connects TRBV5-5 to TRBJ1-6; a possible D gene is TRBD1 (6 bases). Trimming left V 2 bases short and J 7 bases short, with 10 bases between. The V gene's germline CDR1 is SGHKS and CDR2 YYEKEE (reference sequence). The CDR3 sequence is 14 residues long. The CDR3 bases are TGTGCCAGCAGCTTACAGGGATACAATTCACCCCTCCACTTT. Residues: CASSLQGYNSPLHF.

This sequence joins TRBV28 and TRBJ2-7; 7 bases fit TRBD2. The CDR3 loop spans 15 amino acids. V dropped 10 bases and J dropped 7; count of bases not matched to a gene: 19. Germline-derived CDR1 and CDR2 are MDHEN and SYDVKM. The CDR3 nucleotides are TGTGCCACCGAATTCTCGAGCGGGATTATGGGAGAGCAGTACTTC. This codes for CATEFSSGIMGEQYF.

The V call is TRBV18, the J call TRBJ2-4; possible D gene TRBD2, 5 bases. V was cut by 6 bases and J by 9 bases, with 21 bases left in between. The germline CDR1 and CDR2 sequences are KGHSH and LQKENI. The CDR3 loop spans 15 amino acids. The CDR3 loop reads CASSPGEQVLSIQYF. In DNA, the CDR3 is TGTGCCAGCTCCCCCGGGGAGCAGGTGTTGAGCATTCAGTACTTC.

The chain combines TRBV5-1 with TRBJ1-3; tentatively, D is TRBD1 (6 bases). The CDR3 has 16 amino acids. The V end lost 0 bases, the J end lost 0 bases, and 10 bases lay between the germline ends. Germline-derived CDR1 and CDR2 are SGHRS and YFSETQ. This CDR3 is CASSLEGGHSGNTIYF. CDR3 in DNA: TGCGCCAGCAGCTTGGAGGGGGGGCACTCTGGAAACACCATATATTTT. The complete variable domain, with remaining parts taken from reference TRBV5-1 and TRBJ1-3, reads KAGVTQTPRYLIKTRGQQVTLSCSPISGHRSVSWYQQTPGQGLQFLFEYFSETQRNKGNFPGRFSGRQFSNSRSEMNVSTLELGDSALYLCASSLEGGHSGNTIYFGEGSWLTVV.

Comments on this clone: Other DNA variants within this sample encode the same CDR3. J is TRBJ1-5 and V is TRBV6-1; D perhaps matches TRBD1 (6 bases). This CDR3 spans 14 amino acids. V dropped 6 bases and J dropped 1 base, with 10 bases sitting between them. In germline, CDR1 is MNHNS, CDR2 SASEGT. The CDR3 spells CASRRGGSNQPQHF. In DNA, the CDR3 is TGTGCCAGCAGGAGAGGGGGGAGCAATCAGCCCCAGCATTTT.

The table lists this clone with a count of one. V and J are TRBV28 and TRBJ1-2; 10 bases map to TRBD1. Germline CDR1 MDHEN, CDR2 SYDVKM. With 1 base clipped from V and 2 bases from J, the junction kept 4 bases outside the gene matches. This CDR3 has 16 amino acids. CDR3 nucleotide sequence: TGTGCCAGCAGTTTATCCCCGGGACAGGGGAACTATGGCTACACCTTC. Protein product: CASSLSPGQGNYGYTF.

The rearrangement links TRBV7-2 to TRBJ1-5; D unresolved. CDR1 and CDR2 from the germline V gene are SGHTA and FQGNSA. This CDR3 is 15 amino acids long. With 5 bases removed from V and 0 bases from J, the gap between germline ends came to 11 bases. The CDR3 bases are TGTGCCAGCAGCGTTGGACCAATTAGCAATCAGCCCCAGCATTTT. Translation gives CASSVGPISNQPQHF.

The rearrangement uses TRBV5-6 and TRBJ2-2; TRBD1 aligns across 8 bases. The germline CDR1 and CDR2 sequences are SGHDT and YYEEEE. The CDR3 is 17 amino acids. Trimming at V came to 1 base and at J to 4 bases, leaving 9 bases not matched to a gene. This chain's CDR3 is CASSLFDRGTGTGELFF. CDR3 DNA: TGTGCCAGCAGCTTGTTCGACAGGGGTACGGGCACCGGGGAGCTGTTTTTT. Looking up the rest from reference TRBV5-6 and TRBJ2-2 gives the full variable domain: DAGVTQSPTHLIKTRGQQVTLRCSPKSGHDTVSWYQQALGQGPQFIFQYYEEEERQRGNFPDRFSGHQFPNYSSELNVNALLLGDSALYLCASSLFDRGTGTGELFFGEGSRLTVL.

The chain combines TRBV6-1 with TRBJ2-7, with D tentatively TRBD1 (5 bases). The V end lost 6 bases, the J end lost 5 bases, and 14 bases lay between the germline ends. The germline CDR1 and CDR2 sequences are MNHNS and SASEGT. There are 13 residues in the CDR3. The CDR3 reads CASRSTRVNEQYF. CDR3 DNA: TGTGCCAGCAGGTCGACCAGGGTCAACGAGCAGTACTTC.

The chain employs TRBV6-1 and TRBJ2-2; 11 bases are a match to TRBD2. This CDR3 is 16 amino acids long. The germline CDR1 and CDR2 sequences are MNHNS and SASEGT. V shed 4 bases and J 5 bases; nucleotides not matched to a gene: 6. The CDR3 DNA reads as TGTGCCAGCAGTGTTAGCGGGGGGGCCTTAACCGGGGAGCTGTTTTTT. Encoded protein: CASSVSGGALTGELFF.

This clone appeared a few times. The same CDR3 can be traced to other DNA sequences in this sample. CDR3 region: CASSSYNEQFF. In DNA form, the CDR3 reads TGTGCCAGCAGTAGTTACAATGAGCAGTTCTTC. The chain has TRBV2 and TRBJ2-1, with D unclear. The CDR3 runs to 11 residues. CDR1 is SNHLY, CDR2 FYNNEI, per germline. Trimming took off 5 bases at V and 4 bases at J, with 3 bases between the two ends.

The genes are TRBV29-1 and TRBJ1-1, with no clear D. V was pared by 7 bases and J by 2 bases, with 14 bases between. Germline V gene lookup returns CDR1 SQVTM and CDR2 ANQGSEA. The CDR3 has 13 residues. The DNA for the CDR3 is TGCAGCGCATCATTAGGCATTAACACTGAAGCTTTCTTT. This codes for CSASLGINTEAFF.